These T cell receptor beta chains were read from a single sample in a study of T cell changes during pregnancy in multiple sclerosis. Data came from immunoSEQ multiplex PCR; TCRdb stores just in-frame clones and leaves some out. The sample carries 40,000 to 45,000 clones, roughly 85% recorded once. The source was CD4+ T cells from peripheral blood mononuclear cells, collected after pregnancy. The origin of the receptors is a female donor with multiple sclerosis, enrolled in a pregnancy study. Both conserved end residues are part of each CDR3. The order of the fields is V gene, J gene, clone size, D gene, CDR3 DNA, CDR3 protein. The D gene is left open where the match is weak. Part of the rows lack a size; the others show once, few, many or a class for expanded clones.

TRBV5-1	TRBJ1-1	.	TRBD1	TGCGCCAGCAGCTCAGTACAGGGGGCAGTGAACACTGAAGCTTTCTTT	CASSSVQGAVNTEAFF
TRBV2	TRBJ2-2	.	TRBD1	TGTGCCAGCAGTGTCCTAAGAACAGGGGACACCGGGGAGCTGTTTTTT	CASSVLRTGDTGELFF
TRBV4-3	TRBJ2-1	.	.	TGCGCCAGCAGCCTTAGACCCTTAGGGGGACATGAGCAGTTCTTC	CASSLRPLGGHEQFF
TRBV5-4	TRBJ2-5	.	.	TGTGCCAGCAGCAATCCGGGAATCATGGAGACCCAGTACTTC	CASSNPGIMETQYF
TRBV5-1	TRBJ1-1	few	TRBD1	TGCGCCAGCAGCTTGGTGGGACAGGGGGAAACTGAAGCTTTCTTT	CASSLVGQGETEAFF
TRBV18	TRBJ1-2	once	TRBD1	TGTGCCAGCTCACCTGGGACAGCTAACTATGGCTACACCTTC	CASSPGTANYGYTF
TRBV10-3	TRBJ2-6	.	TRBD1	TGTGCCATCAGTGCAGGGGGTTTTGGGGCCAACGTCCTGACTTTC	CAISAGGFGANVLTF
TRBV13	TRBJ2-3	.	TRBD2	TGTGCCAGCAGCCTAATGACTAGCGGGGGGCGAACAGATACGCAGTATTTT	CASSLMTSGGRTDTQYF
TRBV28	TRBJ2-7	.	.	TGTGCCAGCACCCTGAGGGGGACCTTAGTCTCCTACGAGCAGTACTTC	CASTLRGTLVSYEQYF
TRBV7-3	TRBJ2-5	.	TRBD1	TGTGCCAGCAGCCCGATGGGACAGGGTGGGGAGACCCAGTACTTC	CASSPMGQGGETQYF
TRBV4-1	TRBJ1-2	.	TRBD1	TGCGCCAGCAGCCAAGATAGGGCGGACAGGCAAGTTGGCTATGGCTACACCTTC	CASSQDRADRQVGYGYTF
TRBV2	TRBJ1-5	.	TRBD1	TGTGCCAGCAGTCTCCGGGACAGAGATCAGCCCCAGCATTTT	CASSLRDRDQPQHF
TRBV7-9	TRBJ1-2	few	TRBD1	TGTGCCAGCAGCCCAATTGGGACAGGGGGGCTCGGCTACACCTTC	CASSPIGTGGLGYTF
TRBV7-3	TRBJ2-5	.	TRBD2	TGTGCCAGCAGCTTAACGGGACTATTCCAAGAGACCCAGTACTTC	CASSLTGLFQETQYF
TRBV4-1	TRBJ1-1	.	.	TGCGCCAGCAGCCCGGTAAGAAGTACTGAAGCTTTCTTT	CASSPVRSTEAFF
TRBV5-1	TRBJ2-7	.	TRBD2	TGCGCCAGCAGCTCTCGGGGACTAGTTGGGGGCGAGCAGTACTTC	CASSSRGLVGGEQYF
TRBV15	TRBJ2-7	.	.	TGTGCCACCAGCAGACACGTTCGGGACATCGGCGGGGAGCAGTACTTC	CATSRHVRDIGGEQYF
TRBV10-3	TRBJ2-1	.	.	TGTGCCATCAGTGACGTTACCCGGCGGGACGGGAAAGGCAATGAGCAGTTCTTC	CAISDVTRRDGKGNEQFF
TRBV15	TRBJ1-2	.	TRBD1	TGTGCCACCAGGAGGACAGGGGGCAACTATGGCTACACCTTC	CATRRTGGNYGYTF
TRBV10-1	TRBJ1-6	.	.	TGCGCCAGGCCCCTAGGACAGAACTATAATTCACCCCTCCACTTT	CARPLGQNYNSPLHF
TRBV15	TRBJ1-5	.	.	TGTGCCACCAGCAGAGACGGGGGCAATCAGCCCCAGCATTTT	CATSRDGGNQPQHF
TRBV28	TRBJ2-3	.	.	TGTGCCAGCAGTTTATGGGGCAGGGGTAGAACAGATACGCAGTATTTT	CASSLWGRGRTDTQYF
TRBV4-3	TRBJ2-1	.	.	TGCGCCAGCAGCCAACGGGGCTCCTACAATGAGCAGTTCTTC	CASSQRGSYNEQFF
TRBV20-1	TRBJ1-2	few	.	TGCAGTGTTGGGCAGAACTATGGCTACACCTTC	CSVGQNYGYTF
TRBV9	TRBJ2-5	.	.	TGTGCCAGCAGCGTAGAGGCGGGCCGAACGGGGGAGCAGTACTTC	CASSVEAGRTGEQYF
TRBV27	TRBJ1-5	.	.	TGTGCCAGCAGTTTCACAGGGAGGGGTCAGCCCCAGCATTTT	CASSFTGRGQPQHF
TRBV15	TRBJ2-5	.	.	TGTGCCACCAGCAGGGGACTTCAAGAGACCCAGTACTTC	CATSRGLQETQYF
TRBV11-3	TRBJ1-1	.	.	TGTGCCAGCAGCTCGGGCCAGGGAGGAGAAGCTTTCTTT	CASSSGQGGEAFF
TRBV5-6	TRBJ2-5	.	.	TGTGCCAGCAGCTTGGCCAGGGCCCTACAAGAGACCCAGTACTTC	CASSLARALQETQYF
TRBV25-1	TRBJ1-1	.	.	TGTGCCAGCAGTAGACAGATGAACACTGAAGCTTTCTTT	CASSRQMNTEAFF
TRBV20-1	TRBJ1-1	.	.	TGCAGTGCTAGAGATCACAGGGTGGCTTTCTTT	CSARDHRVAFF
TRBV12-5	TRBJ2-7	.	.	TGTGCTAGTGGTCGACAATACGAGCAGTACTTC	CASGRQYEQYF
TRBV10-3	TRBJ2-7	.	.	TGTGCCATCAGGCGGGACTTCGAGCAGTACTTC	CAIRRDFEQYF
TRBV18	TRBJ2-5	.	TRBD2	TGTGCCAGCTCACACCGGAGCGGGGCACGCCGGGGGACCCAGTACTTC	CASSHRSGARRGTQYF
TRBV7-6	TRBJ2-5	.	.	TGTGCCAGCAGCCCACACCAGGGTCAAGAGACCCAGTACTTC	CASSPHQGQETQYF
TRBV29-1	TRBJ2-7	.	.	TGCAGCGTTGGGGAGACAGGCCCTAACTCCGAGCAGTACTTC	CSVGETGPNSEQYF
TRBV6-5	TRBJ2-7	.	.	TGTGCCAGCACGGGCAGGGTTACCTACGAGCAGTACTTC	CASTGRVTYEQYF
TRBV7-9	TRBJ2-2	.	.	TGTGCCAGCAGCCCCTTGGGAGCCTGGCCCACCGGGGAGCTGTTTTTT	CASSPLGAWPTGELFF
TRBV7-8	TRBJ2-1	.	TRBD2	TGTGCCAGCAGCGCAGTTAGCGGGGGCTACAATGAGCAGTTCTTC	CASSAVSGGYNEQFF
TRBV6-5	TRBJ2-3	.	.	TGTGCCAGCAGCCAGGGGGGAACTAGCACAGATACGCAGTATTTT	CASSQGGTSTDTQYF
TRBV11-1	TRBJ2-1	.	.	TGTGCCAGCAGCTTGCGGACGGGGATAAGCTCCTACAATGAGCAGTTCTTC	CASSLRTGISSYNEQFF
TRBV28	TRBJ1-4	once	.	TGTGCCAGCTTAGAGGGTCATCGGGAAAAACTGTTTTTT	CASLEGHREKLFF
TRBV5-4	TRBJ2-3	.	TRBD1	TGTGCCAGCAGCTCGCCGGGACAGGGGTCCGCAGATACGCAGTATTTT	CASSSPGQGSADTQYF